The 32 T cell receptor beta chains below were found in one sample sequenced in a study of CD8 T cells in Susac syndrome. Random hexamers primed reverse transcription of about 0.45 to 1 ug RNA. Each CDR3 protein is one row after TCRdb ran MiXCR on the immunoSEQ multiplex PCR reads. This sample carries under 200,000 distinct CDR3 sequences, around 95% of them seen once, and the ten largest clones take 0.098%. Sample: CD4+ T cells from PBMCs. The receptors here all came from a human donor with Susac syndrome.

This clonotype was seen a single time. The chain joins TRBV27 to TRBJ2-7; D is undetermined. The CDR3 is 15 residues long. Trimming took off 6 bases at V and 2 bases at J, with 17 bases between the two ends. CDR1 and CDR2 (germline): MNHEY, SMNVEV (reference sequence). The CDR3 sequence is CASREVEQTPYEQYF. Written as DNA, the CDR3 is TGTGCCAGCAGAGAAGTTGAACAGACACCCTACGAGCAGTACTTC.

This chain joins TRBV12-3 or TRBV12-4 and TRBJ1-1, with D unresolved. CDR3 length equals 12 residues. Trimming cost V 2 bases and J 7 bases, with 8 bases left between them. In nucleotides, the CDR3 is TGTGCCAGCAGTTTATCTGCAGGTGAAGCTTTCTTT. It translates to CASSLSAGEAFF.

This clonotype came up once. The chain is built from TRBV7-3 and TRBJ2-6; no reliable D call. V was cut by 2 bases and J by 4 bases, with 6 bases left in between. Per the germline V gene, CDR1 is SGHTA and CDR2 is FQGTGA. The CDR3 is 14 amino acids. As DNA, the CDR3 is TGTGCCAGCAGCTTAGGAGTCGGGGCCAACGTCCTGACTTTC. Its protein is CASSLGVGANVLTF.

The chain combines TRBV29-1 with TRBJ2-1, with no clear D. Germline loops: CDR1 SQVTM, CDR2 ANQGSEA. Deletions cut 6 bases from V and 0 bases from J, with 15 bases between. The CDR3 is made up of 15 amino acids. This CDR3 reads CSVAGILISYNEQFF. The CDR3 nucleotides read TGCAGCGTCGCCGGTATCCTCATCTCCTACAATGAGCAGTTCTTC.

The chain combines TRBV30 with TRBJ2-5; 11 bases map to TRBD1. The CDR3 consists of 14 residues. CDR1 and CDR2 from the germline V gene are GTSNPN and SVGIG (reference sequence). After removal of 3 bases from V and 2 bases from J, the junction contained 2 bases not matched to a gene. The CDR3 coding sequence is TGTGCCTGGAGGGGGACAGGGGGACAAGAGACCCAGTACTTC. It specifies CAWRGTGGQETQYF.

This chain uses TRBV5-6 with TRBJ1-5, with 8 bases lining up with TRBD1. CDR3 length: 14 amino acids. V was pared by 2 bases and J by 6 bases, with 4 bases of the junction left unmatched. CDR1 SGHDT and CDR2 YYEEEE come from the germline V gene. The CDR3 DNA follows: TGTGCCAGCAGCTTTGGACAGGGAGGTCAGCCCCAGCATTTT. Its translation: CASSFGQGGQPQHF.

The V call is TRBV29-1, the J call TRBJ2-7; possible D gene TRBD1, 5 bases. The CDR3 length is 13 residues. V lost 5 bases and J lost 2, with 13 bases in between. Germline CDR1 SQVTM, CDR2 ANQGSEA. In DNA form, the CDR3 reads TGCAGCGTTTCGGAGACAGCCGCCTACGAGCAGTACTTC. It specifies CSVSETAAYEQYF.

The chain joins TRBV7-2 to TRBJ2-1; D remains unclear. This CDR3 is 15 amino acids long. Germline V gene sequence: CDR1 SGHTA, CDR2 FQGNSA. V was pared by 2 bases and J by 8 bases, with 16 bases between. The CDR3: CASSLTSPVWDEQFF. The CDR3 DNA follows: TGTGCCAGCAGCTTAACAAGCCCGGTGTGGGATGAGCAGTTCTTC.

The chain carries TRBV2 and TRBJ2-7; TRBD1 agrees at 7 bases. The germline CDR1 and CDR2 sequences are SNHLY and FYNNEI. V shed 4 bases, J shed 2 bases, and the junction held 8 bases outside the gene matches. This CDR3 has 15 residues. The CDR3 loop reads CASSGQGRITYEQYF. For the CDR3, the DNA is TGTGCCAGCAGTGGACAGGGTCGAATAACCTACGAGCAGTACTTC.

The chain employs TRBV6-2 or TRBV6-3 and TRBJ2-5, with 8 nucleotides matching TRBD2. In germline, CDR1 is MNHEY, CDR2 SVGEGT. This CDR3 spans 14 amino acids. V shed 6 bases and J 2 bases; nucleotides not matched to a gene: 5. The CDR3 nucleotides read TGTGCCAGCAGAATAGCGGGGTTACAAGAGACCCAGTACTTC. The encoded protein is CASRIAGLQETQYF.

The gene calls are TRBV25-1 and TRBJ2-5, with a weak D call TRBD1 (6 bases). The V gene lost 6 bases and the J gene lost 1 base, with 9 bases spanning the gap. The CDR3 totals 13 residues. Looked up from germline, CDR1 is MGHDK and CDR2 is SYGVNS. CDR3 sequence reads: CASRRTAQETQYF. The CDR3 nucleotides read TGTGCCAGCAGAAGGACAGCCCAAGAGACCCAGTACTTC.

CDR3 DNA sequence: TGCGCCAGCAGCCCTGGGACAGATTATCAGCCCCAGCATTTT. This gives the protein CASSPGTDYQPQHF. The chain uses TRBV5-1 and TRBJ1-5; 7 bases match TRBD1. The length of the CDR3 is 14 residues. CDR1 SGHRS and CDR2 YFSETQ come from the germline V gene. The V gene end was trimmed by 4 bases and the J gene end by 5 bases; junction bases not matched to a gene: 6.

The chain joins TRBV30 to TRBJ2-6; no firm D call. The germline V gene has CDR1 GTSNPN and CDR2 SVGIG (reference sequence). The CDR3 is made up of 18 amino acids. Between the trimmed V and J ends, which lost 5 bases and 2 bases, there was a span of 22 bases. The CDR3, as DNA: TGTGCCTGGGTCAGAAGCAAGTTTTCAGGCGCTGGGGCCAACGTCCTGACTTTC. Encoded protein: CAWVRSKFSGAGANVLTF.

J is TRBJ1-2 and V is TRBV4-3; TRBD1 matches at 9 bases. With V trimmed by 4 bases and J by 3 bases, 6 bases remained unmatched. The length of the CDR3 is 15 residues. Germline V gives CDR1 LGHNA, CDR2 YSLEER. CDR3 nucleotide sequence: TGCGCCAGCAGCCCTCGGACAGGGGATGACTATGGCTACACCTTC. Translation: CASSPRTGDDYGYTF.

The chain has TRBV29-1 and TRBJ1-1, with D unresolved. V dropped 8 bases and J dropped 1 base, with 14 bases sitting between them. The germline V gene has CDR1 SQVTM and CDR2 ANQGSEA. This CDR3 comprises 13 residues. CDR3 sequence: CSSTRTANTEAFF. The CDR3 bases are TGCAGCTCGACCAGAACGGCGAACACTGAAGCTTTCTTT.

This clonotype was observed a few times. V is TRBV7-2 and J is TRBJ2-3; no clear D. CDR1 and CDR2 from the germline V gene are SGHTA and FQGNSA. The CDR3 has 13 amino acids. V was shortened by 3 bases and J by 4 bases, with 8 bases between the two germline ends. The CDR3 coding sequence is TGTGCCAGCAGCTTGGGTGGGGCAGATACGCAGTATTTT. Protein: CASSLGGADTQYF.

The chain is built from TRBV24-1 and TRBJ2-2, with D perhaps matching TRBD1 (5 bases). CDR3 length: 16 amino acids. Trimming stripped 5 bases from V and 2 bases from J, with 14 bases between. Germline CDR1 KGHDR, CDR2 SFDVKD. DNA for the CDR3: TGTGCCACCAGTGCCGCCGGGCAGGGAAACACCGGGGAGCTGTTTTTT. Its protein is CATSAAGQGNTGELFF.

This sequence joins TRBV4-1 and TRBJ1-1, with a possible D match to TRBD1 (5 bases). Germline assignment: CDR1 MGHRA and CDR2 YSYEKL. V lost 6 bases and J lost 4, with 18 bases in between. The CDR3 extends over 15 amino acids. In DNA form, the CDR3 reads TGCGCCAGCAGGCTAAAGGGGTGGAGGGTCACTGAAGCTTTCTTT. Its translation is CASRLKGWRVTEAFF.

This chain links TRBV3-1 with TRBJ2-2, with TRBD1 as a possible D gene (6 bases). V was clipped by 3 bases and J by 8 bases, with 13 bases between them. Germline V gene sequence: CDR1 LGHDT, CDR2 YNNKEL (reference sequence). This CDR3 has 14 amino acids. CDR3 region: CASSQGALAGELFF. The CDR3 nucleotides read TGTGCCAGCAGCCAGGGGGCCTTGGCTGGGGAGCTGTTTTTT.

V usage is TRBV18 and J usage is TRBJ1-1; maybe TRBD1 (5 bases). Germline CDR1 reads KGHSH; CDR2 reads LQKENI. There are 13 residues in the CDR3. With 5 bases removed from V and 6 bases from J, the gap between germline ends came to 13 bases. The chain's CDR3 is CASSEGLLAEAFF. CDR3 coding DNA: TGTGCCAGCTCAGAGGGGCTATTGGCTGAAGCTTTCTTT.

This clonotype was recorded only once. The chain carries TRBV7-9 and TRBJ2-1; the D gene is possibly TRBD2 (7 bases). The V end was cut by 2 bases, the J end by 7 bases, with 15 bases between. Germline CDR1 and CDR2: SEHNR and FQNEAQ (reference sequence). The CDR3 is 15 amino acids. As DNA, the CDR3 is TGTGCCAGCAGCTTACGGCCGGGGGGCGTGAATGAGCAGTTCTTC. It specifies CASSLRPGGVNEQFF.

This chain joins TRBV3-1 and TRBJ2-3, with TRBD2 matching over 8 bases. The CDR3 is 13 residues long. V shed 7 bases and J 4 bases; nucleotides not matched to a gene: 4. Germline V gene data show CDR1 as LGHDT and CDR2 as YNNKEL (reference sequence). The CDR3 here is CASTRGGADTQYF. For the CDR3, the DNA is TGTGCCAGCACCCGGGGGGGAGCAGATACGCAGTATTTT.

V is TRBV29-1 and J is TRBJ1-1; the match to TRBD1 covers 10 bases. This CDR3 is 11 amino acids long. The germline V gene has CDR1 SQVTM and CDR2 ANQGSEA. Trimming cost V 7 bases and J 7 bases; bases outside gene matches: 3. The CDR3 DNA is TGCAGCGGGGGACAGGGGTATGAAGCTTTCTTT. This codes for CSGGQGYEAFF.

This chain connects TRBV12-3 or TRBV12-4 to TRBJ2-1, with D tentatively TRBD1 or TRBD2 (5 bases each). This CDR3 is 14 amino acids long. The V end lost 6 bases, the J end lost 9 bases, and 18 bases lay between the germline ends. The CDR3 DNA reads as TGTGCCAGCAGCTGGGACGCTCCGAGCGGTGAGCAGTTCTTC. Translated, it gives CASSWDAPSGEQFF.

This sequence joins TRBV20-1 and TRBJ1-1; D gene uncertain. V lost 3 bases to trimming and J lost 3 bases, with 17 bases between them. The length of the CDR3 is 15 residues. The germline V gene has CDR1 DFQATT and CDR2 SNEGSKA (reference sequence). The CDR3 is CSASLFEERDTEAFF. The CDR3 DNA reads as TGCAGTGCTAGCTTATTCGAGGAAAGAGACACTGAAGCTTTCTTT.

This rearrangement joins TRBV30 to TRBJ1-1, with D unresolved. Germline CDR1 and CDR2: GTSNPN and SVGIG (reference sequence). The CDR3 sequence is 13 residues long. The V and J ends lost 8 bases and 0 bases respectively, with 13 bases between them. CDR3 in DNA: TGTGCCGGCCACAGTCTTATGAACACTGAAGCTTTCTTT. Its translation is CAGHSLMNTEAFF.

The CDR3 coding sequence is TGTGCCACCAGCAGAGGACAGGTAAACACTGAAGCTTTCTTT. Amino acids: CATSRGQVNTEAFF. V and J are TRBV15 and TRBJ1-1, with D possibly being TRBD1 (6 bases). The germline CDR1 and CDR2 sequences are LNHNV and YYDKDF (reference sequence). The V and J ends lost 1 base and 2 bases respectively, with 8 bases between them. The CDR3 is made up of 14 amino acids. Looking up the rest from reference TRBV15 and TRBJ1-1 gives the full variable domain: DAMVIQNPRYQVTQFGKPVTLSCSQTLNHNVMYWYQQKSSQAPKLLFHYYDKDFNNEADTPDNFQSRRPNTSFCFLDIRSPGLGDTAMYLCATSRGQVNTEAFFGQGTRLTVV.

The chain couples TRBV20-1 to TRBJ1-1, with D perhaps matching TRBD1 (5 bases). Trimming cost V 3 bases and J 1 base, with 18 bases left between them. This CDR3 has 16 amino acids. From germline, CDR1 is DFQATT and CDR2 SNEGSKA (reference sequence). CDR3 DNA sequence: TGCAGTGCTAGGTCAGGGTTGCGCCTACGGAACACTGAAGCTTTCTTT. Amino acid sequence: CSARSGLRLRNTEAFF.

This clonotype was seen a single time. The chain links TRBV30 to TRBJ2-7, with D perhaps matching TRBD1 (6 bases). V was cut by 0 bases and J by 2 bases, with 17 bases left in between. Germline V lookup: CDR1 GTSNPN, CDR2 SVGIG (reference sequence). The CDR3 spans 16 residues. The CDR3 here is CAWSVRYPTGTYEQYF. The CDR3 DNA follows: TGTGCCTGGAGTGTACGGTATCCGACAGGCACCTACGAGCAGTACTTC.

This sequence joins TRBV7-2 and TRBJ1-6; D is undetermined. Looked up from germline, CDR1 is SGHTA and CDR2 is FQGNSA. Trimming took off 5 bases at V and 8 bases at J, with 13 bases between the two ends. The CDR3 covers 14 residues. CDR3 residues: CASSPILEDSPLHF. DNA of the CDR3: TGTGCCAGCAGCCCCATTCTAGAGGATTCACCCCTCCACTTT.

The V and J genes are TRBV15 and TRBJ1-5; the D is unclear. The CDR3 has 12 amino acids. V lost 0 bases and J 10 bases, leaving 7 bases between the germline ends. Germline values: CDR1 LNHNV, CDR2 YYDKDF (reference sequence). The DNA for the CDR3 is TGTGCCACCAGCAGAGATAGGAGTCCCCAGCATTTT. Translated: CATSRDRSPQHF. Full variable domain (rest looked up from reference TRBV15 and TRBJ1-5): DAMVIQNPRYQVTQFGKPVTLSCSQTLNHNVMYWYQQKSSQAPKLLFHYYDKDFNNEADTPDNFQSRRPNTSFCFLDIRSPGLGDTAMYLCATSRDRSPQHFGDGTRLSIL.

The chain joins TRBV11-2 to TRBJ1-5; the match to TRBD1 covers 7 bases. The CDR3 contains 14 residues. After removal of 4 bases from V and 2 bases from J, the junction contained 2 bases not matched to a gene. Germline CDR1 and CDR2: SGHAT and FQNNGV. The CDR3 nucleotides read TGTGCCAGCAGCTCTGACAGGGGCAATCAGCCCCAGCATTTT. Translation: CASSSDRGNQPQHF.